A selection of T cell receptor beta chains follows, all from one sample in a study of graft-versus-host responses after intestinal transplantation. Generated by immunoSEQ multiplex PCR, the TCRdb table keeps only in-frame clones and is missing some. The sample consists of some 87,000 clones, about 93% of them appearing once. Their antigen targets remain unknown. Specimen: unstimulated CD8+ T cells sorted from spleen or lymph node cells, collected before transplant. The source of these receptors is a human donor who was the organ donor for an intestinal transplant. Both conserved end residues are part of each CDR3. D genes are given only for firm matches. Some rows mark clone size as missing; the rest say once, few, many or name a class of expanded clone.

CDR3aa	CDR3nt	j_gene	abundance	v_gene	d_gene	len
CASSFEDTEAFF	TGTGCCAGCAGTTTCGAGGACACTGAAGCTTTCTTT	TRBJ1-1	-	TRBV28	-	12
CASSHAHGEIPLAGADNEQFF	TGCGCCAGCAGCCATGCGCACGGGGAAATTCCCCTAGCGGGGGCGGACAATGAGCAGTTCTTC	TRBJ2-1	once	TRBV4-1	TRBD2	21
CASSEGRENEQYF	TGTGCCAGCAGTGAAGGAAGGGAGAACGAGCAGTACTTC	TRBJ2-7	few	TRBV6-1	-	13
CASSSPGPDRGGYEQYF	TGTGCCAGCAGCTCCCCCGGCCCGGACAGGGGGGGGTACGAGCAGTACTTC	TRBJ2-7	-	TRBV11-2	TRBD1	17
CASSPGTSGRGYEQYF	TGTGCCAGCAGCCCCGGGACTAGCGGGCGGGGATACGAGCAGTACTTC	TRBJ2-7	once	TRBV7-8	TRBD2	16
CASWGGDTDTQYF	TGTGCCAGCTGGGGGGGTGACACAGATACGCAGTATTTT	TRBJ2-3	-	TRBV5-4	TRBD2	13
CASSPGGYTF	TGTGCCAGCAGCCCCGGGGGCTACACCTTC	TRBJ1-2	once	TRBV13	-	10
CASSFTGGWGDTDTQYF	TGTGCCAGCAGCTTTACGGGGGGATGGGGGGACACAGATACGCAGTATTTT	TRBJ2-3	-	TRBV11-2	TRBD2	17
CASRSTGGETDTQYF	TGTGCCAGCCGAAGTACGGGGGGCGAAACAGATACGCAGTATTTT	TRBJ2-3	-	TRBV7-3	-	15
CASGLRQGADGELFF	TGTGCTAGTGGTTTGAGGCAGGGGGCGGACGGGGAGCTGTTTTTT	TRBJ2-2	-	TRBV12-5	TRBD1	15
CASSTSVDSPYEQYF	TGTGCCAGTAGTACTAGCGTGGACTCGCCTTACGAGCAGTACTTC	TRBJ2-7	-	TRBV19	-	15
CASSPAGGGEQFF	TGTGCCAGCAGCCCAGCGGGAGGTGGTGAGCAGTTCTTC	TRBJ2-1	-	TRBV7-3	TRBD2	13
CASSPGLGDSYEQYF	TGCGCCAGCAGCCCGGGACTAGGGGACTCCTACGAGCAGTACTTC	TRBJ2-7	-	TRBV5-1	TRBD2	15
CASLAGSDWDEQFF	TGTGCCAGCTTAGCGGGCTCGGACTGGGATGAGCAGTTCTTC	TRBJ2-1	-	TRBV19	TRBD2	14
CSVEFPYNEQFF	TGCAGCGTTGAGTTCCCGTACAATGAGCAGTTCTTC	TRBJ2-1	-	TRBV29-1	-	12
CAWTRDNSYGYTF	TGTGCCTGGACCCGGGACAACTCCTATGGCTACACCTTC	TRBJ1-2	-	TRBV30	-	13
CASSLDRRGDEQYF	TGTGCCAGCAGCTTAGATCGGCGGGGAGACGAGCAGTACTTC	TRBJ2-7	-	TRBV7-8	-	14